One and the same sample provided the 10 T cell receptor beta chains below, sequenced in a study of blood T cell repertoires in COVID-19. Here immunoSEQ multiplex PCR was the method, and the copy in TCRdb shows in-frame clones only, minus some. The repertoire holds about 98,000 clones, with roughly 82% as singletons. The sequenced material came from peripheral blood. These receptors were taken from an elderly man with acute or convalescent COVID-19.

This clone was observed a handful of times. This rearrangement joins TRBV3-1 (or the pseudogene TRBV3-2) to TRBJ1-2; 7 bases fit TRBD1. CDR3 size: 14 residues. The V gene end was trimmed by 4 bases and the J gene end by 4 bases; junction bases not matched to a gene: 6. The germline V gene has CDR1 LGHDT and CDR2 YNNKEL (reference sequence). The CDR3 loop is CASSPPGQSYGYTF. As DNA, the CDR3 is TGTGCCAGCAGCCCCCCGGGACAGTCCTATGGCTACACCTTC.

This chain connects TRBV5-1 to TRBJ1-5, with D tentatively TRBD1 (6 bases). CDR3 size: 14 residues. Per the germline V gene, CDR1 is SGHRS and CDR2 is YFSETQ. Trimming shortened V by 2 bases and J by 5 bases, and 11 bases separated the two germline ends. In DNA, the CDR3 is TGCGCCAGCAGCTTAGGGGGGGCAGATCAGCCCCAGCATTTT. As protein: CASSLGGADQPQHF.

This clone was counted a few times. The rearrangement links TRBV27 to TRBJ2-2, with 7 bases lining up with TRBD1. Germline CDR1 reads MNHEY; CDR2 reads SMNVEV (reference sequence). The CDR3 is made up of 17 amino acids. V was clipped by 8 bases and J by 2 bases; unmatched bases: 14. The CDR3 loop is CASYSGIRQGNTGELFF. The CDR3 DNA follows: TGTGCCAGCTACAGCGGTATACGACAGGGAAACACCGGGGAGCTGTTTTTT.

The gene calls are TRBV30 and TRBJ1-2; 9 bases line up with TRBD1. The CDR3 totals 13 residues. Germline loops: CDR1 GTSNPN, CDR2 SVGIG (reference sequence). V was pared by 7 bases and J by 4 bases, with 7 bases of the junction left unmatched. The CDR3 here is CAFPGQGIYGYTF. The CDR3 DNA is TGTGCCTTCCCCGGACAGGGGATCTATGGCTACACCTTC.

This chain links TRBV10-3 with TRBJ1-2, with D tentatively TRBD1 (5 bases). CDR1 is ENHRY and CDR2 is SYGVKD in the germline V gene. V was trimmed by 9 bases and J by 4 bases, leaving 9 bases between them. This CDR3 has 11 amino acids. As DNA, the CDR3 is TGTGCCATGCAGGGTCTCTATGGCTACACCTTC. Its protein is CAMQGLYGYTF.

The CDR3 sequence is CASSRQGADTQYF. CDR3 in DNA: TGTGCCAGCAGTCGCCAGGGGGCAGATACGCAGTATTTT. The gene calls are TRBV6-5 and TRBJ2-3, with 7 bases that match TRBD1. The CDR3 contains 13 residues. CDR1 MNHEY and CDR2 SVGAGI come from the germline V gene. Losses at the gene ends were 5 bases for V and 4 bases for J; bases not matched to a gene: 3.

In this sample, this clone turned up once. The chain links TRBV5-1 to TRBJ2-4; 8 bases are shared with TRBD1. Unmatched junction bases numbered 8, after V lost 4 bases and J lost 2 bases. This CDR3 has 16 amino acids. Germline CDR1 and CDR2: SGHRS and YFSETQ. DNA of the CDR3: TGCGCCAGCAGCCACGGGACAGGTTCTACCAAAAACATTCAGTACTTC. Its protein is CASSHGTGSTKNIQYF.

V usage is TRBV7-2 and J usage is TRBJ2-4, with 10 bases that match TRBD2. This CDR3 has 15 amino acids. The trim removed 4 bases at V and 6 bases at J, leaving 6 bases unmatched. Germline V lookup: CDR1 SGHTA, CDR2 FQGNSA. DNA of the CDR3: TGTGCCAGCAGCTCCGAGCGGGGGGGAACAAACATTCAGTACTTC. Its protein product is CASSSERGGTNIQYF.

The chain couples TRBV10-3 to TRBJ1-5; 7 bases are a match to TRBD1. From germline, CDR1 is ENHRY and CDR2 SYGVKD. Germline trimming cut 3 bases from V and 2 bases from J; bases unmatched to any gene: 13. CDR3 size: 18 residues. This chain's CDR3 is CAISESGQIHSGNQPQHF. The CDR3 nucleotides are TGTGCCATCAGTGAATCGGGACAGATACATAGCGGCAATCAGCCCCAGCATTTT.

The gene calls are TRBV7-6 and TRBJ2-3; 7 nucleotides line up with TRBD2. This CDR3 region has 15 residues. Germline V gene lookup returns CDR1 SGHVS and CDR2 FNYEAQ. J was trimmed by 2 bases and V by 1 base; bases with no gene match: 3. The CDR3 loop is CASSLGGGNTDTQYF. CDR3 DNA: TGTGCCAGCAGCTTAGGGGGGGGAAACACAGATACGCAGTATTTT.